A single T cell receptor (beta chain) is shown here with its context. These data originate in a study of PD-L1 blockade in urothelial cancer. Overall study: Beginning at some point between 2012 and 2014, patients received atezolizumab, given as 1,200 mg intravenously every 3 weeks.

Between 1 and 8 samples per patient were obtained, pretreatment and on-treatment. Synthetic TCR analog templates were added to each PCR reaction. Produced via immunoSEQ multiplex PCR; TCRdb's table is partial and in-frame only. This repertoire shows about 57,000 clones, roughly 86% found once; its top ten account for under 3%. With V trimmed by 7 bases and J by 0 bases, 7 bases remained unmatched. CDR3 length: 16 amino acids. Germline V gene data show CDR1 as LNHDA and CDR2 as SQIVND (reference sequence). This sample comprised PBMCs, obtained around atezolizumab (anti-PD-L1) treatment. The chain couples TRBV19 to TRBJ2-1, with 9 bases identical to TRBD2. This receptor was taken from a middle-aged man with urothelial cancer. CDR3 coding DNA: TGTGCCAGTAAGGGGCTAGCGGGAAGCTCCTACAATGAGCAGTTCTTC. Amino acids: CASKGLAGSSYNEQFF.